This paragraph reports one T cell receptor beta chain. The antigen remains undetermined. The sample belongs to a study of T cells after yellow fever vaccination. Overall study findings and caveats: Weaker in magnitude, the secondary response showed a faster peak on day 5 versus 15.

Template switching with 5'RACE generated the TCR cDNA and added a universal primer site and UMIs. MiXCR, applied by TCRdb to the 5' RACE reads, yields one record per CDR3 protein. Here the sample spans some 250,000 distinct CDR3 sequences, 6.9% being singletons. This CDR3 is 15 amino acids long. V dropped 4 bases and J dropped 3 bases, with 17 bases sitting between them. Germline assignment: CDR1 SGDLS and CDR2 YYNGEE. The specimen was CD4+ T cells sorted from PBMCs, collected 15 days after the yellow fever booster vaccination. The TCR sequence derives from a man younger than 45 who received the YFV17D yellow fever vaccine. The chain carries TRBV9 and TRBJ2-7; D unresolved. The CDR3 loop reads CASSPTHTTLYEQYF. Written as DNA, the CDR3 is TGTGCCAGCAGCCCCACTCATACAACGCTCTACGAGCAGTACTTC. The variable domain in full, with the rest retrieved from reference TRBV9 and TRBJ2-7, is DSGVTQTPKHLITATGQRVTLRCSPRSGDLSVYWYQQSLDQGLQFLIQYYNGEERAKGNILERFSAQQFPDLHSELNLSSLELGDSALYFCASSPTHTTLYEQYFGPGTRLTVT.